This T cell receptor (beta chain) was identified during a study of blood T cells in healthy people across ages. Regarding the study as a whole: Without sorted subsets, naive and antigen-experienced compartments could not be conclusively compared.

A word on this clonotype: The antigen remains undetermined.

For the second PCR, which ran for about 6 to 11 cycles, a sample-barcoded 5' primer and a J-beta primer mix were used. Each cDNA molecule carried a tag from a template-switch adaptor that contained 12 random nucleotides. Every sample produced at least 3 million CDR3-containing paired-end reads. TCRdb processed the 5' RACE reads anew with MiXCR; each CDR3 protein has one entry. Found here are 1.5 million to 2 million distinct CDR3 sequences, about 31% of them singletons; the top ten hold about 11%. The sequencing input was blood. The clonotype originates from a woman aged 30 to 39 in good health.

The CDR3 here is CASRGQGRFEQYF. CDR3 sequence (DNA): TGTGCCAGCAGGGGACAGGGACGTTTCGAGCAGTACTTC. The chain carries TRBV14 and TRBJ2-5; TRBD1 agrees at 9 bases. Judging by the DNA end, TRBJ2-7 fits better; the J call may be wrong. The CDR3 covers 13 residues. CDR1 and CDR2 from the germline V gene are SGHDN and FVKESK.